The text below deals with one T cell receptor (beta chain). The time point is: pretreatment peripheral blood. This sample is drawn from a study of PD-L1 blockade in urothelial cancer. V dropped 3 bases and J dropped 0; count of bases not matched to a gene: 7. Per germline, CDR1 SGHNT and CDR2 YENEEA. The CDR3 is 17 amino acids. Sequenced by immunoSEQ multiplex PCR; TCRdb stores in-frame clones only, minus some. The table lists around 100,000 clones, 87% of them singletons. Here the sequenced sample was PBMCs, taken around atezolizumab (anti-PD-L1) treatment. This sequence was found in a man aged 55 to 69 with urothelial cancer. The rearrangement joins TRBV11-3 to TRBJ2-3, with 9 positions matching TRBD1. CDR3 region: CASSFFSDRGSTDTQYF. CDR3 nucleotides: TGTGCCAGCAGCTTCTTCTCGGACAGGGGAAGCACAGATACGCAGTATTTT.